This TCR beta chain is drawn from a study of siplizumab effects on memory and regulatory T cells. Germline CDR1 and CDR2: SGHTA and FQGNSA. Unmatched junction bases numbered 5, after V lost 1 base and J lost 2 bases. The CDR3 extends over 15 amino acids. Produced via immunoSEQ multiplex PCR; TCRdb's table is partial and in-frame only. The table includes about 91,000 clones, around 97% detected once. This clone was counted once. This rearrangement joins TRBV7-2 to TRBJ2-7; 7 bases agree with TRBD2. The sample taken for sequencing was naive CD4+ T cells sorted from blood. The sequence was collected from a human donor in good health. CDR3 amino acids: CASSLVAGQTYEQYF. CDR3 DNA sequence: TGTGCCAGCAGCTTAGTAGCGGGTCAGACCTACGAGCAGTACTTC.